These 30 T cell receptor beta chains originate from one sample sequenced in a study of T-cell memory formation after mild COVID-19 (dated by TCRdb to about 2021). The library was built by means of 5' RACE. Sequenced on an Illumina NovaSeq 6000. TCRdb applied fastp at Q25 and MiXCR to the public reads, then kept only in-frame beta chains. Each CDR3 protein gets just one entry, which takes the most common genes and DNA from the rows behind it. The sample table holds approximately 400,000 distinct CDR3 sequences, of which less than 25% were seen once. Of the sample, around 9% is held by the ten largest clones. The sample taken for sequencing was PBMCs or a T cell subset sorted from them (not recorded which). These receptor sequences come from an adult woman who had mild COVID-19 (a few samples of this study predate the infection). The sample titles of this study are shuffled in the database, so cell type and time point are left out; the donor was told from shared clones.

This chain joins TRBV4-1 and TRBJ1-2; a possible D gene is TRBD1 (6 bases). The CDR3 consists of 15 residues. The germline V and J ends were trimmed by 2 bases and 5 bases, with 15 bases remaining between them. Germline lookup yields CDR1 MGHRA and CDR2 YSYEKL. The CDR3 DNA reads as TGCGCCAGCAGCCAATCCCCCGGGACAAATTATGGCTACACCTTC. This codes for CASSQSPGTNYGYTF.

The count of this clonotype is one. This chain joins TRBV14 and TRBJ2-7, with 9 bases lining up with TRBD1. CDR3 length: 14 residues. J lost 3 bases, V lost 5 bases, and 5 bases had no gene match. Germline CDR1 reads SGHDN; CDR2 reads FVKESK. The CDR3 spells CASSMTGGIYEQYF. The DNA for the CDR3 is TGTGCCAGCAGCATGACAGGGGGAATCTACGAGCAGTACTTC.

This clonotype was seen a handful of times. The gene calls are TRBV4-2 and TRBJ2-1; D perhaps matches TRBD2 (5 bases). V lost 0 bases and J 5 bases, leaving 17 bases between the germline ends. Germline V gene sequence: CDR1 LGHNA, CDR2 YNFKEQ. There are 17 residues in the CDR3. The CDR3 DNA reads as TGTGCCAGCAGCCAAGAGGAGGTGGGAGTGAGCCACAATGAGCAGTTCTTC. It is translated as CASSQEEVGVSHNEQFF.

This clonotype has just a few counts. CDR3 DNA sequence: TGCGCCAGCAGCCGGGGGGCGTCTACGAACACCGGGGAGCTGTTTTTT. Its protein is CASSRGASTNTGELFF. The chain is built from TRBV4-3 and TRBJ2-2; D might be TRBD1 or TRBD2, each matching 6 bases. The CDR3 loop spans 16 amino acids. Germline CDR1 and CDR2: LGHNA and YSLEER. V was shortened by 4 bases and J by 0 bases, with 12 bases between the two germline ends.

The CDR3 region has the DNA TGTGCCAGCAGCGTGGCAGGGCAGGCTAATCAGCCCCAGCATTTT. It translates to CASSVAGQANQPQHF. The chain employs TRBV9 and TRBJ1-5, with D tentatively TRBD1 (5 bases). The CDR3 totals 15 residues. In germline, CDR1 is SGDLS, CDR2 YYNGEE. The germline V and J ends were trimmed by 2 bases and 4 bases, with 13 bases remaining between them.

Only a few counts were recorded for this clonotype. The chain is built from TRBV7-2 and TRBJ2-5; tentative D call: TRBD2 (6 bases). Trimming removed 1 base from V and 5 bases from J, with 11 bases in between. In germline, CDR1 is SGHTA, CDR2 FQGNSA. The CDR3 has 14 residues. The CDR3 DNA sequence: TGTGCCAGCAGCTTAGTCGGCGGGACGGAGACCCAGTACTTC. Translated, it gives CASSLVGGTETQYF. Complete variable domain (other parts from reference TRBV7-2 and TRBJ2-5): GAGVSQSPSNKVTEKGKDVELRCDPISGHTALYWYRQSLGQGLEFLIYFQGNSAPDKSGLPSDRFSAERTGGSVSTLTIQRTQQEDSAVYLCASSLVGGTETQYFGPGTRLLVL.

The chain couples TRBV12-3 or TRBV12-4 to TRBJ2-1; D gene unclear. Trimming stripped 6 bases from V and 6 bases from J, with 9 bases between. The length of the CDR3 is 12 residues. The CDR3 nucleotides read TGTGCCAGCAGGTACAGTGCCAATGAGCAGTTCTTC. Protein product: CASRYSANEQFF.

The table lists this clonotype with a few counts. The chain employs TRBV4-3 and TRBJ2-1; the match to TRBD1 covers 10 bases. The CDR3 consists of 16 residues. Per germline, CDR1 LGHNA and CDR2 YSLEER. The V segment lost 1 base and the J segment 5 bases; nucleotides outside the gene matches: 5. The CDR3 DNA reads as TGCGCCAGCAGCCAAGGGATGGACAGGGGGGACAATGAGCAGTTCTTC. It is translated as CASSQGMDRGDNEQFF.

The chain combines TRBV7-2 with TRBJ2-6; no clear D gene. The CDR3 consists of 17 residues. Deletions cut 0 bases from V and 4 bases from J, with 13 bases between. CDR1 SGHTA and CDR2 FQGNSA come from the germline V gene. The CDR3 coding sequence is TGTGCCAGCAGCTTAGCGGGCACTACTCGGGGGGCCAACGTCCTGACTTTC. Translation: CASSLAGTTRGANVLTF.

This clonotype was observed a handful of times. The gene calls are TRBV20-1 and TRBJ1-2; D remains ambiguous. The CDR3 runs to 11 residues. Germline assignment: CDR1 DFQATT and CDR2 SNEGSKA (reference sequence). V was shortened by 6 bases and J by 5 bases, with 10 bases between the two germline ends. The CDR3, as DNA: TGCAGTGCAAGGACGGTTTATGGCTACACCTTC. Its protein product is CSARTVYGYTF.

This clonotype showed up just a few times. The CDR3 protein is CAISELLVVTDTQYF. The CDR3 DNA follows: TGTGCCATCAGTGAACTGCTAGTTGTTACAGATACGCAGTATTTT. The chain uses TRBV10-3 and TRBJ2-3, with D uncertain. From germline, CDR1 is ENHRY and CDR2 SYGVKD. V was pared by 3 bases and J by 3 bases, with 13 bases between. This CDR3 spans 15 amino acids.

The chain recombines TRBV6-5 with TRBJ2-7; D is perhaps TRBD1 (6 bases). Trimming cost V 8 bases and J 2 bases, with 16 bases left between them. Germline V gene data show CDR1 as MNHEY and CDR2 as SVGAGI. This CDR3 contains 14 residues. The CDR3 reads CASVQDSTTYEQYF. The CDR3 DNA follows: TGTGCCAGCGTTCAGGACAGCACAACCTACGAGCAGTACTTC.

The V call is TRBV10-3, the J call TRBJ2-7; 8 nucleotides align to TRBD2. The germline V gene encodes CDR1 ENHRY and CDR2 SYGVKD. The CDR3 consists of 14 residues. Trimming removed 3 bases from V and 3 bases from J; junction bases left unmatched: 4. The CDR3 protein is CAISDRGGSYEQYF. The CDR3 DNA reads TGTGCCATCAGTGACCGGGGGGGGAGCTACGAGCAGTACTTC.

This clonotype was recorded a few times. CDR3 nucleotide sequence: TGTGCCATCAGGACCCCCCGGGACAGGGGCCACAATGAGCAGTTCTTC. Amino acid sequence: CAIRTPRDRGHNEQFF. The chain is built from TRBV10-3 and TRBJ2-1; 10 nucleotides agree with TRBD1. Germline-derived CDR1 and CDR2 are ENHRY and SYGVKD. The CDR3 runs to 16 residues. With 6 bases clipped from V and 5 bases from J, the junction kept 10 bases outside the gene matches.

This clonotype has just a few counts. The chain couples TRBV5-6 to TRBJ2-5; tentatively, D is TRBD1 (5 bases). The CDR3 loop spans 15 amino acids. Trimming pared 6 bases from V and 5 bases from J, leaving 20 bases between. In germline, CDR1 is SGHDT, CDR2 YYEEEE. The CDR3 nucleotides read TGTGCCAGCACAGTCAGGACAAGGGCCGGGGAGACCCAGTACTTC. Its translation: CASTVRTRAGETQYF.

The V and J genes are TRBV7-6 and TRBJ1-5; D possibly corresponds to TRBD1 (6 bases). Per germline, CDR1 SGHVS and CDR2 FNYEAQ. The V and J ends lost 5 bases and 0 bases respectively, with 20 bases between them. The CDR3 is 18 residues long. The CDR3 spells CASSPGRGAIYSNQPQHF. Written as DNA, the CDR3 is TGTGCCAGCAGCCCTGGAAGGGGGGCAATTTATAGCAATCAGCCCCAGCATTTT.

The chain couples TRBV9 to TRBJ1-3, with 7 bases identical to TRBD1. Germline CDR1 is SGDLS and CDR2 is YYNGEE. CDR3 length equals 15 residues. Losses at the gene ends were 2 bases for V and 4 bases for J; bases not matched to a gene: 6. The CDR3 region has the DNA TGTGCCAGCAGCGTTAGGGGGCTAAAGGGAAACACCATATATTTT. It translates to CASSVRGLKGNTIYF.

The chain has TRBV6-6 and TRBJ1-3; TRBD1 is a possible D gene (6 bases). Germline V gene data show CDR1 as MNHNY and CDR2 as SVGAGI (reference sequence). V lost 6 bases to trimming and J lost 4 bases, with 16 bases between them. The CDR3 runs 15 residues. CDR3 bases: TGTGCCAGCAGCCGACAGGCCGCCCCGGGAAACACCATATATTTT. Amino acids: CASSRQAAPGNTIYF.

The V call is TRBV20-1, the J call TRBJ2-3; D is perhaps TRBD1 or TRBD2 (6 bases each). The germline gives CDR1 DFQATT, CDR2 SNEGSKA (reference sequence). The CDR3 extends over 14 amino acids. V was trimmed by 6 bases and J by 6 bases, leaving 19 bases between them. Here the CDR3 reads CSAAGSRGSDTQYF. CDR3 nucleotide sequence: TGCAGTGCCGCGGGAAGCAGGGGATCGGATACGCAGTATTTT.

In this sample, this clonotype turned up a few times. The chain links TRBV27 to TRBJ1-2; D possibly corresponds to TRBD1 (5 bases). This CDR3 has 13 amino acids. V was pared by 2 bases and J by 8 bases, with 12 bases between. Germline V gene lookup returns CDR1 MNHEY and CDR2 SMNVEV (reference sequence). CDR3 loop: CASSLRGVSGYTF. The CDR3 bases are TGTGCCAGCAGTTTACGGGGGGTTTCAGGCTACACCTTC.

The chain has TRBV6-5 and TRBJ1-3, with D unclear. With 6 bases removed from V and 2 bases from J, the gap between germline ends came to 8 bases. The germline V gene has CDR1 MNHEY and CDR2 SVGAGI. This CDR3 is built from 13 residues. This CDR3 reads CASRRTAGNTIYF. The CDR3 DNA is TGTGCCAGCAGGCGGACGGCTGGAAACACCATATATTTT.

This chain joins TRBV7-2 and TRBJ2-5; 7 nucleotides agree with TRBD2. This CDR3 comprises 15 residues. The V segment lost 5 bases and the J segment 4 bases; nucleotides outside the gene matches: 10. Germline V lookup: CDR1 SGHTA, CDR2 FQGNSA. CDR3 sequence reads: CASSPELAWGETQYF. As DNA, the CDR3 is TGTGCCAGCAGCCCCGAACTAGCGTGGGGAGAGACCCAGTACTTC. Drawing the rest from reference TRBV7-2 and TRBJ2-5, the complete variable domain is GAGVSQSPSNKVTEKGKDVELRCDPISGHTALYWYRQSLGQGLEFLIYFQGNSAPDKSGLPSDRFSAERTGGSVSTLTIQRTQQEDSAVYLCASSPELAWGETQYFGPGTRLLVL.

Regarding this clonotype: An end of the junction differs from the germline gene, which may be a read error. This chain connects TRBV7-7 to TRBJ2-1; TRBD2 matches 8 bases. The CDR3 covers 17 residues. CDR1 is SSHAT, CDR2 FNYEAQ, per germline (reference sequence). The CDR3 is CASSQGVGTRSYNEQFF. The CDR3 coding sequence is TGTGCTAGCAGCCAAGGGGTAGGGACTAGGTCCTACAATGAGCAGTTCTTC.

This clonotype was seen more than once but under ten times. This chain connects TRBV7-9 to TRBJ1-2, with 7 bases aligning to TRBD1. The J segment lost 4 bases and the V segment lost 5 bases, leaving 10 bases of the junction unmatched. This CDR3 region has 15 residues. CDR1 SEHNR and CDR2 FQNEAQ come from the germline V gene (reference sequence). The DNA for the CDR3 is TGTGCCAGCAGCATAAGCAGGGGGTCGGGCTATGGCTACACCTTC. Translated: CASSISRGSGYGYTF.

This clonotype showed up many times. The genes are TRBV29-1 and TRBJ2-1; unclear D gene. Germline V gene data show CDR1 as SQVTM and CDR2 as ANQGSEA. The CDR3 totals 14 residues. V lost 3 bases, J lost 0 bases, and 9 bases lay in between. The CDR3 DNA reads TGCAGCGTTGACGGCGGTACCTCCTACAATGAGCAGTTCTTC. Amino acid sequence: CSVDGGTSYNEQFF.

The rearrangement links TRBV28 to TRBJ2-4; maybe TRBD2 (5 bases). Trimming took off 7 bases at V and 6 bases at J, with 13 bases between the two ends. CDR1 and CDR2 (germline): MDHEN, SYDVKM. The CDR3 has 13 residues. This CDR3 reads CASIDARGNIQYF. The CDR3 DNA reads TGTGCCAGCATCGACGCCCGGGGAAACATTCAGTACTTC.

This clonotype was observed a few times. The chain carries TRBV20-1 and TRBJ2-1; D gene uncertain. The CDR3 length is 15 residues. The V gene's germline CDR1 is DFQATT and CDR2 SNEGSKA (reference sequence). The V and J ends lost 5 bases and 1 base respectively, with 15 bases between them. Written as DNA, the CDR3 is TGCAGTGCTCCCTCCCCTCCCTTATCCTACAATGAGCAGTTCTTC. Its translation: CSAPSPPLSYNEQFF.

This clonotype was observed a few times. The CDR3 DNA reads as TGTGCCAGCAGGTTTTATGGGAACACCGGGGAGCTGTTTTTT. It translates to CASRFYGNTGELFF. This sequence joins TRBV6-5 and TRBJ2-2, with D hard to call. CDR3 length: 14 amino acids. Germline CDR1 MNHEY, CDR2 SVGAGI. V was cut by 6 bases and J by 1 base, with 9 bases left in between.

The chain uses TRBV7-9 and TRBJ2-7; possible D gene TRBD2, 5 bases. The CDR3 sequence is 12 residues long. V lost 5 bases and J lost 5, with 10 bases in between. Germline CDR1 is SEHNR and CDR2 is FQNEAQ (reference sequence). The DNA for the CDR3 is TGTGCCAGCAGCGTTCCGGGGAACGAGCAGTACTTC. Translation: CASSVPGNEQYF.

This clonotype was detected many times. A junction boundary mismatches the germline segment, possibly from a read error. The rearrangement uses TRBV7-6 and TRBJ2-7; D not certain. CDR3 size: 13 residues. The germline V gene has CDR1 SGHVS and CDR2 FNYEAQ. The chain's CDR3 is CASSIAGSYEQYF. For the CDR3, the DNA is TGTGCCAGCAGCATAGCTGGCAGCTACGAGCAGTACTTC.